One T cell receptor (beta chain) is described in this entry. Healthy bone marrow donors made up the donors. In the PCR, 60 Vbeta and 13 Jbeta primers were used. Only in-frame clones appear in the TCRdb table, and some are missing; sequencing was by immunoSEQ multiplex PCR. The sample carries about 220,000 clones, almost 80% recorded once. These data come from a study of cytomegalovirus exposure and HLA in healthy donors. Source material: PBMCs. The source of this sequence is a male donor in good health and CMV-seronegative.

CDR3 amino acids: CASSDSGGAADTQYF. The CDR3 DNA is TGTGCCAGCAGTGACAGCGGGGGGGCAGCAGATACGCAGTATTTT. The chain joins TRBV6-4 to TRBJ2-3; 10 nucleotides line up with TRBD2. This CDR3 is built from 15 residues. Germline V CDR1 and CDR2: MRHNA, SNTAGT. With V trimmed by 2 bases and J by 4 bases, 3 bases remained unmatched.